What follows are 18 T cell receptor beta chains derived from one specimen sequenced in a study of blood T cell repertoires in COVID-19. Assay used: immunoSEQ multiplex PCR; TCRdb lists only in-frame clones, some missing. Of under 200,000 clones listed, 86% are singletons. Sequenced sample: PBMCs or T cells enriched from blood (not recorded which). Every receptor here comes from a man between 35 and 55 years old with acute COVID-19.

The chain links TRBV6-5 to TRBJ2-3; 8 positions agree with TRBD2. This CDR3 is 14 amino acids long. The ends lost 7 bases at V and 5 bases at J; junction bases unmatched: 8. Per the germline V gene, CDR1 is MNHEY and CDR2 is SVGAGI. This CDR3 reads CASKYGRGGDTQYF. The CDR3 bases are TGTGCCAGCAAATACGGGAGGGGAGGAGATACGCAGTATTTT.

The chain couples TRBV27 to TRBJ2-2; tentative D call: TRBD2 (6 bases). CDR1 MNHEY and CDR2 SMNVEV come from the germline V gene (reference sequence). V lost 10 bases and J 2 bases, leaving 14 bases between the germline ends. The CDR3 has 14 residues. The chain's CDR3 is CATARGFNTGELFF. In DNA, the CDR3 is TGTGCCACTGCACGGGGGTTTAACACCGGGGAGCTGTTTTTT.

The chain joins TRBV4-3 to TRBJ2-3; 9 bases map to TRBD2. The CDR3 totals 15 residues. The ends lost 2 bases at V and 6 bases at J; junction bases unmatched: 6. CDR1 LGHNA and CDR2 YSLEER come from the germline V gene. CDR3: CASSQQTSGLDTQYF. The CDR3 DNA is TGCGCCAGCAGCCAACAGACTAGCGGCCTCGATACGCAGTATTTT.

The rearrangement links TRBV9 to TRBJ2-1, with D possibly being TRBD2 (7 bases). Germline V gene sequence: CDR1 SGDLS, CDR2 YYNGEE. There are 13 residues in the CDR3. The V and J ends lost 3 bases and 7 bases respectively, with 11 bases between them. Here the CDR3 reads CASSEGGWNEQFF. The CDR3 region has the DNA TGTGCCAGCAGCGAGGGGGGGTGGAATGAGCAGTTCTTC.

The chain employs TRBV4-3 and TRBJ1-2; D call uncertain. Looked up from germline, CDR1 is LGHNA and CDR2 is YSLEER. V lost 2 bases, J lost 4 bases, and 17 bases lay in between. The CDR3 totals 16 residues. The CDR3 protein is CASSQQERRGGYGYTF. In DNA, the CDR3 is TGCGCCAGCAGCCAACAGGAGAGGCGGGGAGGCTATGGCTACACCTTC.

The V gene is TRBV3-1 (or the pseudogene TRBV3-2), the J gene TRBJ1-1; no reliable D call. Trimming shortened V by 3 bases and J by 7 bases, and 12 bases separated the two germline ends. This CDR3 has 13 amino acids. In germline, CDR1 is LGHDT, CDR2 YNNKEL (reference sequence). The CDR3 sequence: CASSHIPTGEAFF. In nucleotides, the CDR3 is TGTGCCAGCAGCCACATCCCGACGGGTGAAGCTTTCTTT.

The CDR3 DNA reads as TGCGCCAGCAGCCTACGGACAGACTCTGGAAACACCATATATTTT. It translates to CASSLRTDSGNTIYF. The chain uses TRBV5-1 and TRBJ1-3, with a weak D call TRBD1 (6 bases). The CDR3 totals 15 residues. Trimming removed 4 bases from V and 0 bases from J, with 11 bases in between. The germline V gene encodes CDR1 SGHRS and CDR2 YFSETQ.

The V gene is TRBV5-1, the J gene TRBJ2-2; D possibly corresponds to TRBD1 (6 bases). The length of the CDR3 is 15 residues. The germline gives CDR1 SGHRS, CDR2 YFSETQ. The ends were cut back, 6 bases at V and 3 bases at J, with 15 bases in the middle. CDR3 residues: CASTVRAGDTGELFF. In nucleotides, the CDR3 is TGCGCCAGCACGGTTAGGGCAGGGGACACCGGGGAGCTGTTTTTT.

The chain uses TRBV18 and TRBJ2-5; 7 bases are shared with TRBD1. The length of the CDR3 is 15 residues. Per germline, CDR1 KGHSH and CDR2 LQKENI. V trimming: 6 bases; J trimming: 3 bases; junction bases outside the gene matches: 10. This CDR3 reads CASSGMAGTEETQYF. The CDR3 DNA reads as TGTGCCAGCTCCGGAATGGCCGGGACAGAAGAGACCCAGTACTTC. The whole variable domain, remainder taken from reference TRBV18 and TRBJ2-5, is NAGVMQNPRHLVRRRGQEARLRCSPMKGHSHVYWYRQLPEEGLKFMVYLQKENIIDESGMPKERFSAEFPKEGPSILRIQQVVRGDSAAYFCASSGMAGTEETQYFGPGTRLLVL.

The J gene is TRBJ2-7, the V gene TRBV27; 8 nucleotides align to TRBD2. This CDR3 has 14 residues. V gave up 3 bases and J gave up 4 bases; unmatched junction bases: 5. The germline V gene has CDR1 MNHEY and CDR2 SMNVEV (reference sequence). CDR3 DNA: TGTGCCAGCAGTTTCGCGGGAGGAGATTACGAGCAGTACTTC. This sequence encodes CASSFAGGDYEQYF.

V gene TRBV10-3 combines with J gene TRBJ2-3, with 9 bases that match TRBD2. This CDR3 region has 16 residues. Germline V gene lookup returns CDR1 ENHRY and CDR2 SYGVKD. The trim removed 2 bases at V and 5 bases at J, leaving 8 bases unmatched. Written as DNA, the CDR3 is TGTGCCATCAGTGAGGCGATAGCGGGAGTTGGAGATACGCAGTATTTT. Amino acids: CAISEAIAGVGDTQYF.

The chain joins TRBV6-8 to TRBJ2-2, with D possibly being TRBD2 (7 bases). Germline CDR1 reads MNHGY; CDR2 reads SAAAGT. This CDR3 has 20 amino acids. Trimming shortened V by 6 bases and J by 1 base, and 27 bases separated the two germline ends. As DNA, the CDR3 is TGTGCCAGCAGGGGGGCCCCGCCAAATGGCGGGAGTGGGAACACCGGGGAGCTGTTTTTT. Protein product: CASRGAPPNGGSGNTGELFF.

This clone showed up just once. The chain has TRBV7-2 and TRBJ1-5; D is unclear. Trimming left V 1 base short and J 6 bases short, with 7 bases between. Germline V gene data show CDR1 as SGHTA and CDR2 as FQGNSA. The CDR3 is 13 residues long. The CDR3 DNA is TGTGCCAGCAGCTTAGGAGTTCCTCAGCCCCAGCATTTT. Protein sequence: CASSLGVPQPQHF.

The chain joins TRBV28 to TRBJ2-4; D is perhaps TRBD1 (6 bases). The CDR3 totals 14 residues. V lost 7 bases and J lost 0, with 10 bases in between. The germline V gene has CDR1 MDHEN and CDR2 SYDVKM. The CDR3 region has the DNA TGTGCCAGCACAGACAGGATAGCCAAAAACATTCAGTACTTC. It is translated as CASTDRIAKNIQYF.

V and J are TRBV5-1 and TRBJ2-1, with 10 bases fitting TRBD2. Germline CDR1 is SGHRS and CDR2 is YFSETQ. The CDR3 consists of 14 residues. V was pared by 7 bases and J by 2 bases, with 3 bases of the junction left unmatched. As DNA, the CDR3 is TGCGCCAGCGGAACTAGCGGGACCTACAATGAGCAGTTCTTC. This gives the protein CASGTSGTYNEQFF.

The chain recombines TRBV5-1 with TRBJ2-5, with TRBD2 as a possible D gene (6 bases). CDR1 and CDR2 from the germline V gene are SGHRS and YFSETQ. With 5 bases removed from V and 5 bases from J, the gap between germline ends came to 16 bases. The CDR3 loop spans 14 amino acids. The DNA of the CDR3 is TGCGCCAGCAGTGTGGAGGGGACGGGTGAGACCCAGTACTTC. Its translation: CASSVEGTGETQYF. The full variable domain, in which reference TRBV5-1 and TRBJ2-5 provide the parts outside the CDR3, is KAGVTQTPRYLIKTRGQQVTLSCSPISGHRSVSWYQQTPGQGLQFLFEYFSETQRNKGNFPGRFSGRQFSNSRSEMNVSTLELGDSALYLCASSVEGTGETQYFGPGTRLLVL.

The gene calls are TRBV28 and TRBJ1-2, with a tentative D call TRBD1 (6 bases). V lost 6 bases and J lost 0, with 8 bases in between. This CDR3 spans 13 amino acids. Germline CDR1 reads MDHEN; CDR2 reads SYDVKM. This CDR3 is CASSRGSNYGYTF. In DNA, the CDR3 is TGTGCCAGCAGCAGGGGTTCTAACTATGGCTACACCTTC.

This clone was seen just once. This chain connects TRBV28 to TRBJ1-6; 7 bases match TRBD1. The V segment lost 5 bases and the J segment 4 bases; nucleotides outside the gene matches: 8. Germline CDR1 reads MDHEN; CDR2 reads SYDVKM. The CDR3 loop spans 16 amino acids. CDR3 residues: CASSPPGTVYNSPLHF. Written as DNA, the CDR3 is TGTGCCAGCAGTCCACCAGGGACAGTGTATAATTCACCCCTCCACTTT.